The following is a TCR beta chain sequence with its context. Its antigen is not known. The missing conserved phenylalanine or tryptophan at the end of this CDR3 makes a read error likely. Three rounds of nested PCR, following a modified ARM-PCR protocol, produced the TCRbeta library. TCRdb recomputed calls from the multiplex PCR reads with MiXCR, one row per CDR3 protein. The sample includes 130,000 or so distinct CDR3 sequences, 60% to 70% of them seen just once. The CDR3 is 13 residues long. V gave up 7 bases and J gave up 3 bases; unmatched junction bases: 8. From germline, CDR1 is DFQATT and CDR2 SNEGSKA (reference sequence). The data stem from a study of tumor and adjacent non-tumor tissue in lung cancer. Study results and limitations: Tumor repertoires had a smaller top 100 clone share than normal lung.

This sample's RNA came from whole unsorted tissue. The chain uses TRBV20-1 and TRBJ2-7, with 8 bases lining up with TRBD2. The material sequenced was lung tumor tissue. The receptor was derived from a man younger than 45 with non-small cell lung cancer. The chain's CDR3 is CSVSGEDVYEQYL. CDR3 DNA: TGCAGTGTTAGCGGGGAAGATGTCTACGAGCAGTACTTA.